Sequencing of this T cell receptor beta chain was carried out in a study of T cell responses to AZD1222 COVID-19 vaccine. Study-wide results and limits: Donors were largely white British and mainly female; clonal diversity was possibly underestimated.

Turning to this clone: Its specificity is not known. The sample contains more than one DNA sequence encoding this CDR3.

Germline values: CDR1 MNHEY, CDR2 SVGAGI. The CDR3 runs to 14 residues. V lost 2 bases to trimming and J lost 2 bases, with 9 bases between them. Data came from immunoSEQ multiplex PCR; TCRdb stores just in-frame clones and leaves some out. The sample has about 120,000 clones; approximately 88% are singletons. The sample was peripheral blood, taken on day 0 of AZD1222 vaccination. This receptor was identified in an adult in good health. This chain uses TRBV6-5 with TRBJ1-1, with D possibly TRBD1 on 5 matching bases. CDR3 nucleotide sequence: TGTGCCAGCAGTTACAGGGGTAGTAACACTGAAGCTTTCTTT. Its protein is CASSYRGSNTEAFF.